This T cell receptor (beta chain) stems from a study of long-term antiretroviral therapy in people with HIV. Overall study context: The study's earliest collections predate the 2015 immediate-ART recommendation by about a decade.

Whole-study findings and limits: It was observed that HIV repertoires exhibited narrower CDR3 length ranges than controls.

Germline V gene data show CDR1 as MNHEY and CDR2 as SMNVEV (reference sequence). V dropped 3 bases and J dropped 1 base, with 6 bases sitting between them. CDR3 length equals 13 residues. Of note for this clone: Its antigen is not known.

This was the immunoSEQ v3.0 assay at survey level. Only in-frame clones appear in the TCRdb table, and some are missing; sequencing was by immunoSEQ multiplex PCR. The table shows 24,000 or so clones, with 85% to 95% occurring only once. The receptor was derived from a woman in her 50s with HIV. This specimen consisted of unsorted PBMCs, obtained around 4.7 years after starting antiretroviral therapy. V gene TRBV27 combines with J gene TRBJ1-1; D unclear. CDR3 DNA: TGTGCCAGCAGTTTGGGAAGGAACACTGAAGCTTTCTTT. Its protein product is CASSLGRNTEAFF.